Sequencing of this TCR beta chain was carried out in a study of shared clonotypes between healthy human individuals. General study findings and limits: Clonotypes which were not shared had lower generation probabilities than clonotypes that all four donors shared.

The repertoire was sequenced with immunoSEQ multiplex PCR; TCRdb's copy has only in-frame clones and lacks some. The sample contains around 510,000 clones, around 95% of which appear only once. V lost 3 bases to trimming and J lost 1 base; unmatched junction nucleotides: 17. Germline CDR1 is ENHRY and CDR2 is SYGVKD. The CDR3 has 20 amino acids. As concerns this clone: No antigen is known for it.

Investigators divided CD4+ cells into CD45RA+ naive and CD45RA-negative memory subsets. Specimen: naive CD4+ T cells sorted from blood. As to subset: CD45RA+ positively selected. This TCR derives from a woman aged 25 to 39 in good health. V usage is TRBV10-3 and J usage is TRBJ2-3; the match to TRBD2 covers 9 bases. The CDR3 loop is CAISDQAGGLYSMGTDTQYF. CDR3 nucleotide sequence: TGTGCCATCAGTGATCAGGCGGGAGGGTTATATTCGATGGGCACAGATACGCAGTATTTT.